The next 20 T cell receptor beta chains were all read from a single sample in a study of T-cell reconstitution after alpha-beta-depleted transplantation in children listed by TCRdb under 2016. Read against the paper, the sample's treatment or condition label means: allogeneic hematopoietic cell transplantation with graft depleted of TCRalphabeta T cells and CD19 B cells. Library prep was done by PCR. TCRdb lists the instrument as Illumina HiSeq 2500. TCR library preparation used molecular barcoding, with unique molecular identifiers applied to normalize quantification of the TCRbeta repertoire. Using fastp trimming at Q25 and MiXCR clonotype assembly, TCRdb reanalyzed the public sequencing data and kept in-frame beta chains. CDR3 protein sequences are deduplicated, and each keeps its most common genes and DNA. Within this sample are hundreds of thousands of distinct CDR3 sequences, with less than 15% of them counted one time only. The top ten constitute 0.75% to 0.85% of the sample.

Sequenced here: PBMCs, sampled before TCRalphabeta/CD19-depleted stem cell transplant. These receptors all come from a girl aged 2-10 years with congenital amegakaryocytic thrombocytopenia, due to receive a stem cell transplant.

This clonotype has ten or more counts. The CDR3 DNA reads TGCAGCGTGAGGACAGGGGGTGGCTACACCTTC. This translates into CSVRTGGGYTF. The chain combines TRBV29-1 with TRBJ1-2; 10 bases align to TRBD1. The CDR3 totals 11 residues. V lost 6 bases to trimming and J lost 7 bases; unmatched junction nucleotides: 2. The germline V gene encodes CDR1 SQVTM and CDR2 ANQGSEA.

On this clonotype itself: A far larger clone is only one base removed, so a read error is likely. The chain couples TRBV20-1 to TRBJ2-1; D not resolved. Looked up from germline, CDR1 is DFQATT and CDR2 is SNEGSKA (reference sequence). The CDR3 covers 12 residues. The CDR3 DNA reads TGCATTGTAGGAAGAGCCTACAATGAGCAGTTCTTC. Translated: CIVGRAYNEQFF.

This clonotype was seen a few times. CDR3 sequence: CASRYRDLKETQYF. The CDR3 coding sequence is TGCGCCAGCAGATACCGGGACTTGAAAGAGACCCAGTACTTC. The rearrangement uses TRBV5-1 and TRBJ2-5; D is possibly TRBD2 (6 bases). V was pared by 5 bases and J by 3 bases, with 14 bases between. The CDR3 covers 14 residues. Germline V lookup: CDR1 SGHRS, CDR2 YFSETQ.

This clonotype was seen at least ten times. The chain employs TRBV15 and TRBJ2-1, with TRBD1 identical over 8 bases. The germline gives CDR1 LNHNV, CDR2 YYDKDF (reference sequence). CDR3 length: 14 residues. Germline trimming cut 4 bases from V and 10 bases from J; bases unmatched to any gene: 9. The CDR3 is CATSTGQGKQEQFF. The CDR3 coding sequence is TGTGCCACCAGCACAGGACAGGGAAAACAGGAGCAGTTCTTC. The full variable domain, rest sourced from reference TRBV15 and TRBJ2-1, is DAMVIQNPRYQVTQFGKPVTLSCSQTLNHNVMYWYQQKSSQAPKLLFHYYDKDFNNEADTPDNFQSRRPNTSFCFLDIRSPGLGDTAMYLCATSTGQGKQEQFFGPGTRLTVL.

In its sample, this clonotype was seen many times. This sequence joins TRBV6-5 and TRBJ1-1; D call uncertain. This CDR3 is 13 amino acids long. The germline V gene encodes CDR1 MNHEY and CDR2 SVGAGI. V dropped 0 bases and J dropped 6 bases, with 8 bases sitting between them. The CDR3 reads CASSYSRAAEAFF. CDR3 coding DNA: TGTGCCAGCAGTTACTCAAGAGCGGCTGAAGCTTTCTTT.

This clonotype was seen a handful of times. The V gene is TRBV5-1, the J gene TRBJ1-1; D possibly corresponds to TRBD1 (6 bases). The CDR3 sequence is 15 residues long. Germline V CDR1 and CDR2: SGHRS, YFSETQ. Trimming took 3 bases from V and 3 from J, leaving 15 bases between them. This chain's CDR3 is CASSSPTGLDTEAFF. The DNA for the CDR3 is TGCGCCAGCAGCTCCCCGACAGGCTTAGACACTGAAGCTTTCTTT.

There are many counts of this clonotype. The chain recombines TRBV29-1 with TRBJ1-5; D is unclear. From germline, CDR1 is SQVTM and CDR2 ANQGSEA. The CDR3 is made up of 13 amino acids. With 1 base removed from V and 1 base from J, the gap between germline ends came to 5 bases. Here the CDR3 DNA reads TGCAGCGTTGAAGTTGCGAGCAATCAGCCCCAGCATTTT. Translated, it gives CSVEVASNQPQHF.

The rearrangement joins TRBV7-3 to TRBJ2-3, with D possibly being TRBD2 (6 bases). The CDR3 contains 17 residues. Germline CDR1 reads SGHTA; CDR2 reads FQGTGA. Deletions cut 1 base from V and 9 bases from J, with 23 bases between. Here the CDR3 DNA reads TGTGCCAGCAGCTTAAGTCCAACTAGCCCCCTATCCTGGACGCAGTATTTT. This codes for CASSLSPTSPLSWTQYF.

This clonotype has a count of ten or more. The J gene is TRBJ2-1, the V gene TRBV5-1; D call uncertain. The CDR3 sequence is 16 residues long. Trimming took off 1 base at V and 0 bases at J, with 11 bases between the two ends. Germline V lookup: CDR1 SGHRS, CDR2 YFSETQ. CDR3 DNA: TGCGCCAGCAGCTTGCCCCTTCTACGCTCCTACAATGAGCAGTTCTTC. Translating it yields CASSLPLLRSYNEQFF.

CDR3 region: CATSRDRAGGEKLFF. CDR3 bases: TGTGCCACCAGCAGAGATCGGGCAGGGGGCGAAAAACTGTTTTTT. The genes are TRBV15 and TRBJ1-4; TRBD1 matches 8 bases. V dropped 0 bases and J dropped 8; count of bases not matched to a gene: 5. Germline CDR1 is LNHNV and CDR2 is YYDKDF (reference sequence). The length of the CDR3 is 15 residues.

This clonotype was seen many times. This rearrangement joins TRBV6-5 to TRBJ2-1; unclear D gene. Trimming took off 4 bases at V and 4 bases at J, with 11 bases between the two ends. The germline gives CDR1 MNHEY, CDR2 SVGAGI. CDR3 length equals 14 residues. CDR3 bases: TGTGCCAGCAGTTCTATAGGCCCTTACAATGAGCAGTTCTTC. The encoded protein is CASSSIGPYNEQFF.

This clonotype was observed a handful of times. This chain uses TRBV20-1 with TRBJ1-3; 8 bases are shared with TRBD1. CDR1 DFQATT and CDR2 SNEGSKA come from the germline V gene (reference sequence). J gave up 2 bases and V 3 bases, and 3 bases lay outside the gene matches. The CDR3 runs to 14 residues. The CDR3 DNA sequence: TGCAGTGCTAGCCGGACAGGGACTGGAAACACCATATATTTT. As protein: CSASRTGTGNTIYF.

This clonotype has just a few counts. The V and J genes are TRBV5-5 and TRBJ2-5; D is undetermined. From germline, CDR1 is SGHKS and CDR2 YYEKEE (reference sequence). V shed 1 base and J shed 5 bases, with 15 bases lying between them. The CDR3 has 15 amino acids. The CDR3 region has the DNA TGTGCCAGCAGCTTGCTCGCGTCTTTGGAGGAGACCCAGTACTTC. Protein sequence: CASSLLASLEETQYF.

The genes are TRBV12-3 or TRBV12-4 and TRBJ2-1, with 9 bases matching TRBD1. The CDR3 has 15 residues. V gave up 11 bases and J gave up 8 bases; unmatched junction bases: 16. The CDR3 spells CACKSFGDRDDEQFF. CDR3 bases: TGTGCCTGCAAAAGCTTCGGGGACAGGGACGATGAGCAGTTCTTC.

This clonotype occurred a few times. The J gene is TRBJ2-1, the V gene TRBV11-2; 9 bases agree with TRBD2. After removal of 2 bases from V and 4 bases from J, the junction contained 6 bases not matched to a gene. The CDR3 runs 16 residues. Germline V CDR1 and CDR2: SGHAT, FQNNGV. CDR3 protein: CASSLTRTSAYNEQFF. CDR3 coding DNA: TGTGCCAGCAGCTTAACGAGGACTAGCGCTTACAATGAGCAGTTCTTC.

There are a few counts of this clonotype. CDR3 bases: TGTGCCAGCAGTGAAGCTCCTCCCCTAGCGGTAAATATCTACGAGCAGTACTTC. Amino acids: CASSEAPPLAVNIYEQYF. The chain employs TRBV6-1 and TRBJ2-7, with 7 bases aligning to TRBD2. The junction had 14 bases not matched to a gene; V was cut back by 0 bases and J by 3 bases. This CDR3 comprises 18 residues. Germline values: CDR1 MNHNS, CDR2 SASEGT.

This clonotype was seen a single time. This may be a read error, as it is one base from a much larger clone. This chain joins TRBV7-2 and TRBJ2-3; no reliable D call. Germline V gives CDR1 SGHTA, CDR2 FQGNSA. The CDR3 sequence is 12 residues long. As DNA, the CDR3 is TGTGCCAGCAGCCCCTTCGCAGATACGCACTATTTT. As protein: CASSPFADTHYF. Combining the CDR3 with reference TRBV7-2 and TRBJ2-3 gives the whole variable domain GAGVSQSPSNKVTEKGKDVELRCDPISGHTALYWYRQSLGQGLEFLIYFQGNSAPDKSGLPSDRFSAERTGGSVSTLTIQRTQQEDSAVYLCASSPFADTHYFGPGTRLTVL.

The chain combines TRBV29-1 with TRBJ1-4; the D gene is possibly TRBD1 (6 bases). Germline CDR1 SQVTM, CDR2 ANQGSEA. The CDR3 covers 13 residues. The CDR3 DNA is TGCAGTGCCCAACCAGGGGTTAATGAAAAACTGTTTTTT. It is translated as CSAQPGVNEKLFF.

The sample holds many counts of this clonotype. The chain uses TRBV28 and TRBJ2-1, with D hard to call. Trimming left V 8 bases short and J 9 bases short, with 14 bases between. Germline lookup yields CDR1 MDHEN and CDR2 SYDVKM. This CDR3 region has 12 residues. The CDR3 is CASGPSKVEQFF. The CDR3 DNA reads TGTGCCAGCGGACCCTCGAAGGTTGAGCAGTTCTTC.

The J gene is TRBJ2-3, the V gene TRBV12-3 or TRBV12-4; D could derive from TRBD1 or TRBD2 (5 bases each). The CDR3 has 15 amino acids. Trimming cost V 5 bases and J 6 bases, with 18 bases left between them. The CDR3 loop reads CASSNRDLNTDTQYF. CDR3 sequence (DNA): TGTGCCAGCAGTAACCGGGACCTTAACACTGATACGCAGTATTTT.